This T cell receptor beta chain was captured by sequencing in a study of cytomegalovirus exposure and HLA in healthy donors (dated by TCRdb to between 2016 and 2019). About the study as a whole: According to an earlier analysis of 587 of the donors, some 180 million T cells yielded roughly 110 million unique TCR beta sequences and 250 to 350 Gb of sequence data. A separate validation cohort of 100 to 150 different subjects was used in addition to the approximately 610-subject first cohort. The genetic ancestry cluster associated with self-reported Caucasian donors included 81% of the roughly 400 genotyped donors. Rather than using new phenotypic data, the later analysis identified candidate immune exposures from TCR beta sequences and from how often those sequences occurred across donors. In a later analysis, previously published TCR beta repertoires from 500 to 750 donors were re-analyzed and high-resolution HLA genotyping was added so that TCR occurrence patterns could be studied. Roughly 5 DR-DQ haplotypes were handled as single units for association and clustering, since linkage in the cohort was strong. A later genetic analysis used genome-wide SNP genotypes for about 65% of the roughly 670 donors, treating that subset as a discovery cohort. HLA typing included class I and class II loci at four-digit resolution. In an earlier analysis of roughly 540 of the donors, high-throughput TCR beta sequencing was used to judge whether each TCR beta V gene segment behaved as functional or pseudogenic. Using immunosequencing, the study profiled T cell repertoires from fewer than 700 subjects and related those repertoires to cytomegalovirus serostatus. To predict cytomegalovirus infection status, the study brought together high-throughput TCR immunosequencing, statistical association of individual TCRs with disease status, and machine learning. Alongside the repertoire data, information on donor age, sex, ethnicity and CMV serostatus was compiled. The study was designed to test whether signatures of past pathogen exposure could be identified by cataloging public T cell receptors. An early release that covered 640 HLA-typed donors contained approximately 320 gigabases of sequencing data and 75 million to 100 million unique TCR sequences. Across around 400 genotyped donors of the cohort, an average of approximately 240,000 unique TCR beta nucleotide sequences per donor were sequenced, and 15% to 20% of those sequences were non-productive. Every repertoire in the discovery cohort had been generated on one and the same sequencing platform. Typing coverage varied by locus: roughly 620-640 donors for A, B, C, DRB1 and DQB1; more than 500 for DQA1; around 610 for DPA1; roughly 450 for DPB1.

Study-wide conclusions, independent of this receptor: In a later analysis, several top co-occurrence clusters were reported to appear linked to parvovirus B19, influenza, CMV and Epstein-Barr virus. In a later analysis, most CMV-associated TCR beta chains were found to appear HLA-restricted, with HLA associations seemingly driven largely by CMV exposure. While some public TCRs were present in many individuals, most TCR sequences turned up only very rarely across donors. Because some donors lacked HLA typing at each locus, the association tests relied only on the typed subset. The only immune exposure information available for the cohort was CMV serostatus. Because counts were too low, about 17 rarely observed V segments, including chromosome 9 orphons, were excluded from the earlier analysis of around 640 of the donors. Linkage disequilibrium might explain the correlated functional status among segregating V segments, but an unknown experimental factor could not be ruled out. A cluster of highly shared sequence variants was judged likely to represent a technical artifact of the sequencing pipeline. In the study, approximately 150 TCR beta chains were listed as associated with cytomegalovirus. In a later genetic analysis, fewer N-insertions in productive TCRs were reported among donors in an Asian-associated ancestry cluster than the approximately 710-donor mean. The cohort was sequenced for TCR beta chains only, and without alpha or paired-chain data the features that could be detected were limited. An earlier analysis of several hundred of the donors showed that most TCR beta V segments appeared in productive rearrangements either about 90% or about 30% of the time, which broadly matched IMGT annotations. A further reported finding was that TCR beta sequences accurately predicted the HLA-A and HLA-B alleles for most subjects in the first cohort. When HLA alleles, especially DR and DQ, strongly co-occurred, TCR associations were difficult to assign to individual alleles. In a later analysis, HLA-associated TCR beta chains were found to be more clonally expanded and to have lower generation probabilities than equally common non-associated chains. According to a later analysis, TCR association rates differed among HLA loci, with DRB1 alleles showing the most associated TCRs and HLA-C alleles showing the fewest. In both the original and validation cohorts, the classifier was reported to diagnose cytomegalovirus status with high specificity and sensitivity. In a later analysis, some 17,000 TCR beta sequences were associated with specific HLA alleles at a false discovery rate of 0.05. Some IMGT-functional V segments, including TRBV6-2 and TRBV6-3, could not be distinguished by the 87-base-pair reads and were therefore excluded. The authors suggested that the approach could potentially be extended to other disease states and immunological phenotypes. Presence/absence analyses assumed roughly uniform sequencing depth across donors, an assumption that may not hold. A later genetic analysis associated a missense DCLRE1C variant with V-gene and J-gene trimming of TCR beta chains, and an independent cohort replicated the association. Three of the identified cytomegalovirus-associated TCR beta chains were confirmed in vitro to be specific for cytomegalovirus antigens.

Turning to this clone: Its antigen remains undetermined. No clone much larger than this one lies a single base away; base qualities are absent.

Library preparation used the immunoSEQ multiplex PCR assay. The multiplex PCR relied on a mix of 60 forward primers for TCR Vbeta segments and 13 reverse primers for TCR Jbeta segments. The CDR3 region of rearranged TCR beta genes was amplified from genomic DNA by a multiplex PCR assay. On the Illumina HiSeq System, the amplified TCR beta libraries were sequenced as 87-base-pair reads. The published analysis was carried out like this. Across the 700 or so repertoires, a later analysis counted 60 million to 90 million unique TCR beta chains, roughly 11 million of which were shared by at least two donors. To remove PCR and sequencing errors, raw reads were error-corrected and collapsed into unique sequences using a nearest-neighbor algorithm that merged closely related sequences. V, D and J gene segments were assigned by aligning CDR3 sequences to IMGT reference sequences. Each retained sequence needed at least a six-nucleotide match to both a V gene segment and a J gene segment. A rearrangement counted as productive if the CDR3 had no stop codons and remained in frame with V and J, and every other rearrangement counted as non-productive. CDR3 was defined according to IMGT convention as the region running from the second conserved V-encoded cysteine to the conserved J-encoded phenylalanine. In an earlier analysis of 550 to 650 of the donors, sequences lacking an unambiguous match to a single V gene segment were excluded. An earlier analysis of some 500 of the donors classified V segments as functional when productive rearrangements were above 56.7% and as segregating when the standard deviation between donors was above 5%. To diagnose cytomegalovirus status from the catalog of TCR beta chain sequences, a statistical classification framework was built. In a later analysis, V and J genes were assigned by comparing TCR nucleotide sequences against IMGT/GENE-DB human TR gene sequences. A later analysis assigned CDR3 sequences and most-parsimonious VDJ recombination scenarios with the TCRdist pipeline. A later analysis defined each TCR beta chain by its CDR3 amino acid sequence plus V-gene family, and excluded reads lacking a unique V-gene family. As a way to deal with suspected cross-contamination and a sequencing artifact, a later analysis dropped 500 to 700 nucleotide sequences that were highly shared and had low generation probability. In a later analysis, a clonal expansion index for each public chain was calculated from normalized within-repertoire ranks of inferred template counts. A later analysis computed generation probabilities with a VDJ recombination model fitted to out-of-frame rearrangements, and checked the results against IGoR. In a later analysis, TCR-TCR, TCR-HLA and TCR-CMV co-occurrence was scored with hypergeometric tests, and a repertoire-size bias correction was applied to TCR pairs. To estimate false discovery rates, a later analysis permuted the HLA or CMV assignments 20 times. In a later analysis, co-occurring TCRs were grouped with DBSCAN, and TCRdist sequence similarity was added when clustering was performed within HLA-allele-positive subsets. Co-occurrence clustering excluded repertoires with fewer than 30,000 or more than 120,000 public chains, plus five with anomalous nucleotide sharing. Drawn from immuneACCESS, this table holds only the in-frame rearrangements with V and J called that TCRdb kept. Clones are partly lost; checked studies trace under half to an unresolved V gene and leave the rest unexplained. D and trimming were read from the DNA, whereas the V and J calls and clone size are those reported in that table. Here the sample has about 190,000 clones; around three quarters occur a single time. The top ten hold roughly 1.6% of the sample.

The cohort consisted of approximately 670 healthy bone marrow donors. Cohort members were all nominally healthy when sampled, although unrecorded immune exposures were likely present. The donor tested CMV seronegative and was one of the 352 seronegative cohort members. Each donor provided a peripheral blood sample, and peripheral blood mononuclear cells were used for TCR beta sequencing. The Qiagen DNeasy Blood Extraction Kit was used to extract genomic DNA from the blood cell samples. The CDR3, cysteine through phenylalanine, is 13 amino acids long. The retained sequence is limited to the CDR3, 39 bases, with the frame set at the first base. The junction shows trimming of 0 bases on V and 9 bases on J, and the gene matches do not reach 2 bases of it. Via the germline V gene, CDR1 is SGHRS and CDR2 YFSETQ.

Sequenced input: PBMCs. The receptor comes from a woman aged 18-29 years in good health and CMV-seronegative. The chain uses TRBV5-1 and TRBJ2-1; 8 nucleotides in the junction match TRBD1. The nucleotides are TGCGCCAGCAGCTTGGGACAGGGGACTGAGCAGTTCTTC. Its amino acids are CASSLGQGTEQFF.